This TCR beta chain was identified in a study of blood T cells in healthy people across ages. Study overall: When template switching was applied, about one barcoded beta molecule was captured per two T cells. Findings of the study overall: Diversity estimates drawn from one million T cells were deemed underestimates. A conclusive naive versus antigen-experienced comparison was prevented by the unsorted PBMCs.

V gave up 5 bases and J gave up 5 bases; unmatched junction bases: 5. CDR1 and CDR2 from the germline V gene are MNHEY and SMNVEV (reference sequence). There are 13 residues in the CDR3. This clonotype has just a few counts. The antigen remains unidentified. Using a J-beta primer mix together with a sample-barcoded 5' primer, a second PCR was run for about 6 to 12 cycles. Each TCR beta cDNA got a 12-nucleotide random molecular identifier. TCRdb recomputed calls from the 5' RACE reads with MiXCR, one row per CDR3 protein. Of 800,000 to 950,000 distinct CDR3 sequences in the sample, about 48% were seen once.

This chain uses TRBV27 with TRBJ2-5; 7 bases line up with TRBD2. The sequenced material came from blood. This TCR was recovered from a man aged 25 to 45 in good health. CDR3 nucleotides: TGTGCCAGCAGTGTTTCCGGGAGGGAGACCCAGTACTTC. It translates to CASSVSGRETQYF.